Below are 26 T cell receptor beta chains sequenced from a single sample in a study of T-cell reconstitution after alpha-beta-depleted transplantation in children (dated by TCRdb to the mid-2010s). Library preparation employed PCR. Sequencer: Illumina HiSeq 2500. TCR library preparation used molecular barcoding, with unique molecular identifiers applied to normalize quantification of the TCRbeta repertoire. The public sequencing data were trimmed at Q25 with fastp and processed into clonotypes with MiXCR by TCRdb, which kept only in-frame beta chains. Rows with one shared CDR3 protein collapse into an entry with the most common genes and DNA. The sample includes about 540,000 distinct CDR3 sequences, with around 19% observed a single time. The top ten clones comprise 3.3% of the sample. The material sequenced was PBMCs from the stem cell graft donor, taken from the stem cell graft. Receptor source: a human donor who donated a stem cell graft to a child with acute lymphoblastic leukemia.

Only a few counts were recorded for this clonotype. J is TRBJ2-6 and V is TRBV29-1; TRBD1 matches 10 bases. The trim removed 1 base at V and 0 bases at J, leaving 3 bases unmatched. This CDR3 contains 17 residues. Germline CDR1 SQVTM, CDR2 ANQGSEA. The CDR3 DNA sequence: TGCAGCGTTGAAGGGGGACAGGGGTTCTCTGGGGCCAACGTCCTGACTTTC. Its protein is CSVEGGQGFSGANVLTF.

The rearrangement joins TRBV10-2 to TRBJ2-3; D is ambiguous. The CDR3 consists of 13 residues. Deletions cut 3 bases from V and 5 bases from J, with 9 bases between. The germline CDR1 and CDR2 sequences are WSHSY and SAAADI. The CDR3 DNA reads TGCGCCAGCAGTGATTACCTTTTAGATACGCAGTATTTT. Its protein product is CASSDYLLDTQYF.

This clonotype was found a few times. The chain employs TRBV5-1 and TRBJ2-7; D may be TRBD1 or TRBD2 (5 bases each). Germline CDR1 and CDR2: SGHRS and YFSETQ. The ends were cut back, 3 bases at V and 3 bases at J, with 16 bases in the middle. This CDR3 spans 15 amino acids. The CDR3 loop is CASSYGSRVLYEQYF. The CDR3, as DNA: TGCGCCAGCAGCTATGGGAGCAGGGTGCTCTACGAGCAGTACTTC. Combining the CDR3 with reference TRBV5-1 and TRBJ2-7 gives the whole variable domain KAGVTQTPRYLIKTRGQQVTLSCSPISGHRSVSWYQQTPGQGLQFLFEYFSETQRNKGNFPGRFSGRQFSNSRSEMNVSTLELGDSALYLCASSYGSRVLYEQYFGPGTRLTVT.

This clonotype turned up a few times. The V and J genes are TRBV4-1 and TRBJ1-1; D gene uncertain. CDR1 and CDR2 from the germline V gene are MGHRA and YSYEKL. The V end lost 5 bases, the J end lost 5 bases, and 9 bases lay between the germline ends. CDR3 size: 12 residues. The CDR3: CASSYVGTEAFF. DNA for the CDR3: TGCGCCAGCAGCTATGTGGGGACTGAAGCTTTCTTT.

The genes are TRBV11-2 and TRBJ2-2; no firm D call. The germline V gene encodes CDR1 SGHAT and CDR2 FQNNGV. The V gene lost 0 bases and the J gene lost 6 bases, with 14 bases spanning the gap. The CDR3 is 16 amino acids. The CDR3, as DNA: TGTGCCAGCAGCTTAGACGGGTTCCTGCCCCCCGGGGAGCTGTTTTTT. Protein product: CASSLDGFLPPGELFF.

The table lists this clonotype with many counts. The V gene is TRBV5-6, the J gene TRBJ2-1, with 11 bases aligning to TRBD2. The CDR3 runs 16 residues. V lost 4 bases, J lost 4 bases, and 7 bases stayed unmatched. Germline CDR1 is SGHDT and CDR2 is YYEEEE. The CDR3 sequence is CASSVLLAGDYNEQFF. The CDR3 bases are TGTGCCAGCAGCGTGTTACTAGCGGGAGATTACAATGAGCAGTTCTTC.

The CDR3: CASSLRGGAQPQHF. Here the CDR3 DNA reads TGTGCCAGCAGTCTCAGGGGTGGGGCGCAGCCCCAGCATTTT. This sequence joins TRBV27 and TRBJ1-5, with D maybe TRBD1 (6 bases). This CDR3 contains 14 residues. CDR1 is MNHEY and CDR2 is SMNVEV in the germline V gene (reference sequence). V lost 5 bases to trimming and J lost 7 bases, with 15 bases between them.

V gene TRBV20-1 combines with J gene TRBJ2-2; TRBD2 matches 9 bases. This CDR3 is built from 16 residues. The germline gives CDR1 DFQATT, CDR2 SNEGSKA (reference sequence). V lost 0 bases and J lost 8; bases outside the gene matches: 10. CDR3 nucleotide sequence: TGCAGTGCTAGAGATCTTGCGGGAGGGCCATCGGGGGAGCTGTTTTTT. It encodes CSARDLAGGPSGELFF.

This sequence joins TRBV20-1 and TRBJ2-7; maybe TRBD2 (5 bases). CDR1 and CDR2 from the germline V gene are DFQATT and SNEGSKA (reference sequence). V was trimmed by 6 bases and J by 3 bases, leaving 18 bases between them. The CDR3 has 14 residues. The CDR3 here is CSASSPGLFYEQYF. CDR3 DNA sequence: TGCAGTGCGTCGAGCCCAGGACTCTTCTACGAGCAGTACTTC.

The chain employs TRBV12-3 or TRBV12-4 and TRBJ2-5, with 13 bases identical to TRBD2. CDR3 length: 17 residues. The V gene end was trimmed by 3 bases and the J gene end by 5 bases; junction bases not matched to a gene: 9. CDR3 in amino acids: CASSFRTSGSVKETQYF. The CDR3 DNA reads TGTGCCAGCAGTTTCCGGACTAGCGGGAGTGTTAAGGAGACCCAGTACTTC.

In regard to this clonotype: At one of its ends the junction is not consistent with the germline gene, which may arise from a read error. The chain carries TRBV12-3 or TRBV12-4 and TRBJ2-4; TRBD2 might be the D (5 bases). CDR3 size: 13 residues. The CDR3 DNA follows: TGTGCCAGCAGTTTTTCAGTTGGGCAGTCCGGGGACTTC. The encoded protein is CASSFSVGQSGDF.

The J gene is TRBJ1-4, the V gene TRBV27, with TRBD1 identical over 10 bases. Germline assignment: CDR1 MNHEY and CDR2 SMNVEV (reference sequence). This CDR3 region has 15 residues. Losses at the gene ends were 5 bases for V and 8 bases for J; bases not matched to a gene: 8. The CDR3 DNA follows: TGTGCCAGCAGTGCCCCGGGACAGGGGAAGGAAAAACTGTTTTTT. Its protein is CASSAPGQGKEKLFF.

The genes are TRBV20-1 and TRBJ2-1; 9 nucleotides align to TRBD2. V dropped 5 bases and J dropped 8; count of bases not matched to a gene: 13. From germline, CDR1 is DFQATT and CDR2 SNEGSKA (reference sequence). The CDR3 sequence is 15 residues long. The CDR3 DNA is TGCAGTGCTCTGCTCACGGCGGGAGGGCCTTATGAGCAGTTCTTC. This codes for CSALLTAGGPYEQFF.

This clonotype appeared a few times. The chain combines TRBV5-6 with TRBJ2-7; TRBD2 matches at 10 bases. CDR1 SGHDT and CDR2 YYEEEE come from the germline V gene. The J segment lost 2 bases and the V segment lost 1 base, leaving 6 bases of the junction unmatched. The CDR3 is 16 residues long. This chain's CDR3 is CASSLPYGLAAYEQYF. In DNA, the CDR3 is TGTGCCAGCAGCTTGCCCTATGGACTAGCGGCCTACGAGCAGTACTTC.

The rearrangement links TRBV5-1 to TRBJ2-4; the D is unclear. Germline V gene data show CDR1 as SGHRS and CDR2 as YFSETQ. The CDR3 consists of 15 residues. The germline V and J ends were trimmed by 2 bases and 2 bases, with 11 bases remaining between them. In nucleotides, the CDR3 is TGCGCCAGCAGCTTTGGTACAGTTACCAAAAACATTCAGTACTTC. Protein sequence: CASSFGTVTKNIQYF.

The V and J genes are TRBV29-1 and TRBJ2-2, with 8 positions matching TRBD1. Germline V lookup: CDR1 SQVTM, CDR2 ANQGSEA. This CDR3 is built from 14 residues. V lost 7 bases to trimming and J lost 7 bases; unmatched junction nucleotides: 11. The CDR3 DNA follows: TGCAGCGCAGCGACAGGGGAAAGGGTCGGGGAGCTGTTTTTT. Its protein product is CSAATGERVGELFF.

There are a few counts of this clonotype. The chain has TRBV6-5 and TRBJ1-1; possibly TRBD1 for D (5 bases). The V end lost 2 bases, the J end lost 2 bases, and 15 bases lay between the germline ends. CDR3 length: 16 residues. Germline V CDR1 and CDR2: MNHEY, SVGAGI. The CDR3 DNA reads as TGTGCCAGCAGTTACCAGACAGCGGAGACAAACACTGAAGCTTTCTTT. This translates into CASSYQTAETNTEAFF.

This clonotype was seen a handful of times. The CDR3, as DNA: TGTGCCGCTCGGGGGACAGGGGTATCCTACGAGCAGTACTTC. It encodes CAARGTGVSYEQYF. The V and J genes are TRBV6-1 and TRBJ2-7; 10 nucleotides align to TRBD1. Unmatched junction bases numbered 8, after V lost 11 bases and J lost 1 base. The CDR3 is made up of 14 amino acids. Germline CDR1 is MNHNS and CDR2 is SASEGT.

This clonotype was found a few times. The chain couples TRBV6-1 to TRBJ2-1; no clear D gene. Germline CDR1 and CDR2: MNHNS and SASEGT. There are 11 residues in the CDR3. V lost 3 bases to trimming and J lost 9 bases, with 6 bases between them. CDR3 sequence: CASSDVGEQFF. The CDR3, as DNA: TGTGCCAGCAGTGATGTCGGTGAGCAGTTCTTC.

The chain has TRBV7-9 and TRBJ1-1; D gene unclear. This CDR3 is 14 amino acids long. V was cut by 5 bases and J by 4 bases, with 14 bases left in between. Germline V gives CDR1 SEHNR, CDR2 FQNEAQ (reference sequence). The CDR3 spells CASSPEGRVTEAFF. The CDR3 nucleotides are TGTGCCAGCAGCCCCGAAGGACGAGTCACTGAAGCTTTCTTT.

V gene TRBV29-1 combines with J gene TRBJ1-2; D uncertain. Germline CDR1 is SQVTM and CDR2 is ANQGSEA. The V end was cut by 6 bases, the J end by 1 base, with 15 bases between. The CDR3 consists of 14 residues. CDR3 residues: CSVTTENRNYGYTF. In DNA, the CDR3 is TGCAGCGTAACGACCGAAAACCGTAACTATGGCTACACCTTC.

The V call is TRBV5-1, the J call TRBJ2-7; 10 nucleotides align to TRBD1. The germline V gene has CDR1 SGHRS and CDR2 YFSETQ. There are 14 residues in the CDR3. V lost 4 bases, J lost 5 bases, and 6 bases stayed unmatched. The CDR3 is CASSDWDRGDEQYF. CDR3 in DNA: TGCGCCAGCAGCGACTGGGACAGGGGCGACGAGCAGTACTTC. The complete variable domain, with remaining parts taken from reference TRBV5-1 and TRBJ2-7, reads KAGVTQTPRYLIKTRGQQVTLSCSPISGHRSVSWYQQTPGQGLQFLFEYFSETQRNKGNFPGRFSGRQFSNSRSEMNVSTLELGDSALYLCASSDWDRGDEQYFGPGTRLTVT.

The CDR3 DNA follows: TGTGCCAGCAAAACGGGACAGAACACCGGGGAGCTGTTTTTT. Protein product: CASKTGQNTGELFF. This chain connects TRBV27 to TRBJ2-2; TRBD1 is a possible D gene (6 bases). There are 14 residues in the CDR3. Trimming took 7 bases from V and 1 from J, leaving 10 bases between them. CDR1 is MNHEY and CDR2 is SMNVEV in the germline V gene (reference sequence).

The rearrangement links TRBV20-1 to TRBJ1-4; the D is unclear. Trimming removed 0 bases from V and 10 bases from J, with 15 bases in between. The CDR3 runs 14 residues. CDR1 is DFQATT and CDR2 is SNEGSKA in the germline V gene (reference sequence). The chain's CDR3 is CSARDTGWDGKLFF. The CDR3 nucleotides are TGCAGTGCTAGAGATACGGGGTGGGATGGAAAACTGTTTTTT.

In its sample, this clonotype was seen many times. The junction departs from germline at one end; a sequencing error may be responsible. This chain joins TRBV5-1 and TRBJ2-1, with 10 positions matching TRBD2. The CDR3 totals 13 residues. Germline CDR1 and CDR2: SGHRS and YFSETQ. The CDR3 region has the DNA TGTGCCAGCAGCTTAGCGGGAGGCAATGAGCAGTTCTTC. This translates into CASSLAGGNEQFF.

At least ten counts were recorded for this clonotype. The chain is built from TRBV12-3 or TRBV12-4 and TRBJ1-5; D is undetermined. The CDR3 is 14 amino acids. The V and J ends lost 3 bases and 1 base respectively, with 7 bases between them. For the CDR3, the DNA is TGTGCCAGCAGTTTGGTAGGAAGCAATCAGCCCCAGCATTTT. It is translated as CASSLVGSNQPQHF.